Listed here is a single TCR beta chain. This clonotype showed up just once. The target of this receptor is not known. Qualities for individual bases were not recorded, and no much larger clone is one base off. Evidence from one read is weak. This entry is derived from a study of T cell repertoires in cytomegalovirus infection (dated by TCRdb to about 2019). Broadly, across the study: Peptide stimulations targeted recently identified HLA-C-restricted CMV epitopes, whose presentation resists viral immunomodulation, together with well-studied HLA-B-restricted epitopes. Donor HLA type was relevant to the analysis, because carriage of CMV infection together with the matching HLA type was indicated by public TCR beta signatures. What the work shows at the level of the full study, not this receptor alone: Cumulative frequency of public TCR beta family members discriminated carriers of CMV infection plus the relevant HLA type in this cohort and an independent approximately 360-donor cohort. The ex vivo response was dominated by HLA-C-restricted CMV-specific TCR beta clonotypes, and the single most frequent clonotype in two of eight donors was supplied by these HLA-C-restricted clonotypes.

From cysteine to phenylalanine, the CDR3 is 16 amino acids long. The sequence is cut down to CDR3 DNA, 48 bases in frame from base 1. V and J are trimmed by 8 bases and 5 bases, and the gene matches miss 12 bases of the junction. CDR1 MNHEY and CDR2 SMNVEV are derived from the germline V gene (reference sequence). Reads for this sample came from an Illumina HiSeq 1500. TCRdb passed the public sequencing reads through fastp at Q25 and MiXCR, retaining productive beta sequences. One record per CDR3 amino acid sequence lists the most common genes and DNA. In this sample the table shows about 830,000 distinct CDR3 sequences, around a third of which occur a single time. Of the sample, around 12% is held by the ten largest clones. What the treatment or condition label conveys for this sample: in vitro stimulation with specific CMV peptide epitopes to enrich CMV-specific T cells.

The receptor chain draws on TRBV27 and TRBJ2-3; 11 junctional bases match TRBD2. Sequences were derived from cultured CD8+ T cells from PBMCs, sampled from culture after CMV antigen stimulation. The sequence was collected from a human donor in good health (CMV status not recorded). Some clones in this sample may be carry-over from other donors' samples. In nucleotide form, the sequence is TGTGCCAGCTCCCCAATAGCGGGGGGGCATAAAGATACGCAGTATTTT. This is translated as CASSPIAGGHKDTQYF.